Below, 23 T cell receptor beta chains from the same sample are listed, as sequenced in a study of cytomegalovirus exposure and HLA in healthy donors. 13 Jbeta primers and 60 Vbeta primers were used for the PCR. The data were produced by immunoSEQ multiplex PCR, yet TCRdb's version contains in-frame clones alone and is incomplete. In the table there are about 98,000 clones, more than 70% of which are singletons. Material: PBMCs. The receptors were gathered from a male donor in good health and CMV-seropositive.

This chain joins TRBV27 and TRBJ2-2; weak D call: TRBD1 (6 bases). The V and J ends lost 4 bases and 7 bases respectively, with 10 bases between them. The CDR3 extends over 13 amino acids. Germline V gene sequence: CDR1 MNHEY, CDR2 SMNVEV (reference sequence). The chain's CDR3 is CASSSLGGGELFF. CDR3 DNA sequence: TGTGCCAGCAGTTCACTAGGGGGCGGGGAGCTGTTTTTT.

The V gene is TRBV7-7, the J gene TRBJ2-3; 9 bases line up with TRBD1. The CDR3 runs to 15 residues. The germline V gene has CDR1 SSHAT and CDR2 FNYEAQ (reference sequence). V dropped 3 bases and J dropped 6; count of bases not matched to a gene: 7. DNA for the CDR3: TGTGCCAGCAGCTTGAGGACAGGGGAGAAGGATACGCAGTATTTT. Translating it yields CASSLRTGEKDTQYF.

This clone has just a few counts. This chain joins TRBV7-9 and TRBJ2-3, with 10 bases matching TRBD2. The CDR3 loop spans 17 amino acids. In germline, CDR1 is SEHNR, CDR2 FQNEAQ (reference sequence). V shed 6 bases and J 4 bases; nucleotides not matched to a gene: 13. CDR3 coding DNA: TGTGCCAGCAGTCCACCGGGACTAGCGACAGGGGCAGATACGCAGTATTTT. Translating it yields CASSPPGLATGADTQYF.

The chain couples TRBV6-1 to TRBJ2-7, with D possibly TRBD2 on 6 matching bases. V lost 6 bases, J lost 4 bases, and 16 bases lay in between. The CDR3 is 14 amino acids. Germline V CDR1 and CDR2: MNHNS, SASEGT. CDR3 bases: TGTGCCAGCAGACGCACACCGGGACTTTACGAGCAGTACTTC. It codes for CASRRTPGLYEQYF.

The rearrangement uses TRBV9 and TRBJ2-5, with a possible D match to TRBD2 (5 bases). This CDR3 contains 12 residues. V was pared by 0 bases and J by 10 bases, with 10 bases between. CDR1 is SGDLS and CDR2 is YYNGEE in the germline V gene. For the CDR3, the DNA is TGTGCCAGCAGCGTAGGGCACGGGGACCAGTACTTC. Amino acids: CASSVGHGDQYF.

This clone showed up just a few times. V is TRBV19 and J is TRBJ1-5; D gene uncertain. Germline V gives CDR1 LNHDA, CDR2 SQIVND (reference sequence). V was cut by 4 bases and J by 2 bases, with 9 bases left in between. The CDR3 loop spans 14 amino acids. CDR3 loop: CASSSSGGNQPQHF. CDR3 DNA: TGTGCCAGTAGTAGTTCCGGGGGCAATCAGCCCCAGCATTTT.

In the case of this clone: An end of the junction does not agree with germline; a read error may underlie this. The chain combines TRBV29-1 with TRBJ2-7, with a tentative D call TRBD1 (5 bases). CDR1 is SQVTM, CDR2 ANQGSEA, per germline. There are 12 residues in the CDR3. Here the CDR3 reads CSVVQGQGEQHF. The CDR3 nucleotides read TGCAGCGTTGTGCAGGGCCAAGGGGAACAGCACTTC.

The chain recombines TRBV19 with TRBJ2-1, with TRBD2 identical over 15 bases. The CDR3 extends over 17 amino acids. Per the germline V gene, CDR1 is LNHDA and CDR2 is SQIVND (reference sequence). Trimming took 4 bases from V and 4 from J; bases not matched to a gene: 5. CDR3 DNA sequence: TGTGCCAGTAGTACGGGGACTAGCGGGAGGTTTTACAATGAGCAGTTCTTC. Amino acid sequence: CASSTGTSGRFYNEQFF.

The chain couples TRBV19 to TRBJ2-2, with 9 bases fitting TRBD2. Germline V gene lookup returns CDR1 LNHDA and CDR2 SQIVND (reference sequence). This CDR3 is 15 amino acids long. V was pared by 3 bases and J by 7 bases, with 6 bases of the junction left unmatched. This CDR3 reads CASSIELAGVGELFF. Here the CDR3 DNA reads TGTGCCAGTAGTATCGAGTTAGCGGGAGTCGGGGAGCTGTTTTTT. The entire variable domain, with the rest obtained from reference TRBV19 and TRBJ2-2, is as follows: DGGITQSPKYLFRKEGQNVTLSCEQNLNHDAMYWYRQDPGQGLRLIYYSQIVNDFQKGDIAEGYSVSREKKESFPLTVTSAQKNPTAFYLCASSIELAGVGELFFGEGSRLTVL.

This chain joins TRBV7-2 and TRBJ2-7, with a weak D call TRBD1 (7 bases). This CDR3 is 15 amino acids long. The ends were cut back, 5 bases at V and 5 bases at J, with 19 bases in the middle. CDR1 SGHTA and CDR2 FQGNSA come from the germline V gene. The CDR3 DNA reads as TGTGCCAGCAGCAGCCCTGGAGGGGGCCGGGACGAGCAGTACTTC. The encoded protein is CASSSPGGGRDEQYF.

The chain joins TRBV7-2 to TRBJ1-2, with D unclear. Germline V lookup: CDR1 SGHTA, CDR2 FQGNSA. Trimming removed 5 bases at V and 0 bases at J, with 10 bases between. The CDR3 runs to 14 residues. CDR3 in DNA: TGTGCCAGCAGCGGGAGACCAGCTAACTATGGCTACACCTTC. This translates into CASSGRPANYGYTF.

The chain couples TRBV28 to TRBJ1-1, with D possibly matching TRBD1 (5 bases). CDR1 and CDR2 from the germline V gene are MDHEN and SYDVKM. V was pared by 7 bases and J by 3 bases, with 15 bases between. There are 14 residues in the CDR3. CDR3 DNA: TGTGCCAGCAATACCGACAGATACCACACTGAAGCTTTCTTT. Protein: CASNTDRYHTEAFF.

The chain carries TRBV9 and TRBJ2-2, with D maybe TRBD2 (5 bases). CDR3 length: 14 residues. V was clipped by 6 bases and J by 4 bases, with 13 bases between them. Per germline, CDR1 SGDLS and CDR2 YYNGEE. DNA of the CDR3: TGTGCCAGCAACAGCGGAAGAGCCACCGGGGAGCTGTTTTTT. Its protein product is CASNSGRATGELFF.

The chain carries TRBV19 and TRBJ2-6; TRBD1 might be the D (5 bases). The V and J ends lost 6 bases and 0 bases respectively, with 12 bases between them. Germline-derived CDR1 and CDR2 are LNHDA and SQIVND (reference sequence). The CDR3 has 16 residues. CDR3 amino acids: CASSQQGLSGANVLTF. The CDR3 nucleotides read TGTGCCAGTAGCCAGCAGGGCCTCTCTGGGGCCAACGTCCTGACTTTC. Looking up the rest from reference TRBV19 and TRBJ2-6 gives the full variable domain: DGGITQSPKYLFRKEGQNVTLSCEQNLNHDAMYWYRQDPGQGLRLIYYSQIVNDFQKGDIAEGYSVSREKKESFPLTVTSAQKNPTAFYLCASSQQGLSGANVLTFGAGSRLTVL.

Only one count was recorded for this clone. This chain connects TRBV2 to TRBJ2-7; 9 bases map to TRBD1. The J segment lost 4 bases and the V segment lost 10 bases, leaving 5 bases of the junction unmatched. Germline CDR1 SNHLY, CDR2 FYNNEI. The CDR3 is 12 residues long. The CDR3 DNA sequence: TGTGCCATGGGACAGGGCGGGTACGAGCAGTACTTC. Amino acids: CAMGQGGYEQYF.

The J gene is TRBJ1-3, the V gene TRBV18, with D possibly TRBD1 on 6 matching bases. CDR3 size: 16 residues. With 4 bases removed from V and 4 bases from J, the gap between germline ends came to 17 bases. CDR1 KGHSH and CDR2 LQKENI come from the germline V gene. The CDR3 loop reads CASSHLAGGDGNTIYF. CDR3 sequence (DNA): TGTGCCAGCTCACACCTGGCGGGGGGCGACGGAAACACCATATATTTT.

The gene calls are TRBV19 and TRBJ2-1; D is undetermined. V was trimmed by 5 bases and J by 8 bases, leaving 10 bases between them. The CDR3 runs 12 residues. Germline V gene data show CDR1 as LNHDA and CDR2 as SQIVND (reference sequence). The CDR3 coding sequence is TGTGCCAGTAGTCTACTTATCCATGAGCAGTTCTTC. Translating it yields CASSLLIHEQFF.

With regard to this clone: At one end, the junction sequence differs from germline, possibly due to a read error. The rearrangement uses TRBV11-2 and TRBJ1-6; 7 nucleotides align to TRBD1. Looked up from germline, CDR1 is SGHAT and CDR2 is FQNNGV. The CDR3 is made up of 14 amino acids. The CDR3 sequence is CTSSPRQGGTPLHF. The CDR3 coding sequence is TGTACCAGCAGCCCCCGACAGGGCGGCACACCCCTCCACTTT.

The sample holds a few counts of this clone. This chain uses TRBV10-3 with TRBJ2-1; TRBD2 matches 9 bases. The CDR3 extends over 17 amino acids. J was trimmed by 0 bases and V by 3 bases; bases with no gene match: 6. Germline loops: CDR1 ENHRY, CDR2 SYGVKD. CDR3 loop: CAISDSAGGPSYNEQFF. CDR3 sequence (DNA): TGTGCCATCAGTGATTCAGCGGGAGGCCCCTCCTACAATGAGCAGTTCTTC.

There are a few counts of this clone. V is TRBV6-5 and J is TRBJ2-2, with 7 bases fitting TRBD2. Per the germline V gene, CDR1 is MNHEY and CDR2 is SVGAGI. V lost 6 bases to trimming and J lost 6 bases; unmatched junction nucleotides: 10. The CDR3 is made up of 15 amino acids. The chain's CDR3 is CASSRRLASAGELFF. The CDR3 nucleotides read TGTGCCAGCAGCCGACGACTAGCTTCCGCCGGGGAGCTGTTTTTT.

This clone was seen a handful of times. The rearrangement links TRBV7-6 to TRBJ2-1, with D hard to call. The CDR3 loop spans 15 amino acids. The V gene's germline CDR1 is SGHVS and CDR2 FNYEAQ. V lost 4 bases to trimming and J lost 6 bases, with 16 bases between them. CDR3 sequence (DNA): TGTGCCAGCAGCTCCTCCTCGAACCCCGGCAATGAGCAGTTCTTC. Its protein is CASSSSSNPGNEQFF.

In this sample, this clone turned up a few times. The genes are TRBV7-2 and TRBJ2-3; 8 bases map to TRBD1. CDR3 length: 13 amino acids. The V segment lost 6 bases and the J segment 3 bases; nucleotides outside the gene matches: 2. From germline, CDR1 is SGHTA and CDR2 FQGNSA. The CDR3 region is CASRRQGTDTQYF. Here the CDR3 DNA reads TGTGCCAGCAGGAGACAGGGGACAGATACGCAGTATTTT. Full variable domain (missing parts from reference TRBV7-2 and TRBJ2-3): GAGVSQSPSNKVTEKGKDVELRCDPISGHTALYWYRQSLGQGLEFLIYFQGNSAPDKSGLPSDRFSAERTGGSVSTLTIQRTQQEDSAVYLCASRRQGTDTQYFGPGTRLTVL.

In regard to this clone: A junction boundary mismatches the germline segment, possibly from a read error. The rearrangement uses TRBV2 and TRBJ2-3, with 7 bases fitting TRBD2. This CDR3 contains 16 residues. The germline V gene encodes CDR1 SNHLY and CDR2 FYNNEI. The CDR3 DNA follows: TGTGCCAGCAGTGAGCTAGCCATGACTAGCACAGGTACGCAGTATTTT. Protein product: CASSELAMTSTGTQYF.